This T cell receptor beta chain was profiled in a study of immune characteristics of hereditary and idiopathic chronic pancreatitis. About the investigation overall: The study examined local immune cells and TCRbeta repertoires in the pancreas in hereditary and idiopathic chronic pancreatitis, using control pancreases from organ donors for comparison. The gDNA-based approach was selected because minimal in vitro experimental manipulation of pancreas-infiltrating T cells was involved. TCRbeta sequencing included 5 control pancreases, under 10 pancreases with hereditary chronic pancreatitis and about 6 pancreases with idiopathic chronic pancreatitis. Study-wide conclusions, independent of this receptor: Significantly increased TCRbeta repertoire diversity and reduced clonality were observed in both chronic pancreatitis groups relative to controls. Chronic pancreatitis caused by alcohol use was excluded from the study. Hereditary and idiopathic chronic pancreatitis differed in Vbeta-Jbeta gene family usage, including TRBV10, TRBV19, TRBV23 and TRBV5. Among about a dozen chronic pancreatitis patients, a positive correlation was found between numbers of productive TCR rearrangements and disease severity scores. Because patient tissue could be obtained only at the time of TPIAT, immune findings may have been influenced by differences in disease duration.

The CDR3 runs 17 residues from the cysteine to the phenylalanine. The sequence is cut down to CDR3 DNA, 51 bases in frame from base 1. V is cut by 4 bases and J by 0 bases, and the space between the germline ends is 18 bases. The CDR1 and CDR2 encoded by the germline V gene are SGDLS and YYNGEE. Libraries were built with the immunoSEQ multiplex PCR assay. The TCRbeta CDR3 region and neighboring sequences were amplified from pancreatic genomic DNA and then sequenced. Per the authors' processing: Repertoire diversity was assessed as a mean normalized Shannon-Wiener index, together with productive clonality and counts of productive rearrangements. Control and chronic pancreatitis repertoire metrics were compared by means of the nonparametric Mann-Whitney U test. Shared clonotypes were defined as CDR3beta sequences with identical amino acid composition and length across subjects. TCRdb obtained this table from immuneACCESS and retained in-frame rearrangements with V and J assigned. These tables miss some clones; where compared with another copy, unresolved V genes account for less than half of the shortfall, and the remainder is unexplained. From that table come the V and J calls and clone size; the DNA was used to work out D and trimming. Recorded for this sample are 5,600 or so clones; roughly 68% of them occurred a single time. The ten largest clones take up under 7.5% of the sample.

Chronic pancreatitis pancreas tissue was obtained from patients undergoing total pancreatectomy with islet autotransplantation (TPIAT). No known history of diabetes was present in the included chronic pancreatitis patients. For TCRbeta sequencing, genomic DNA was pulled straight from bulk pancreas tissue, skipping any T cell sorting. Pancreas tissues were collected consecutively from patients and organ donors at two US centers. Concerning this clone: This receptor's antigen is unknown. No quality values exist for individual bases; no much larger clone is one base distant.

Sequenced: pancreas tissue with hereditary chronic pancreatitis. This TCR was sampled from a human donor with chronic pancreatitis. Recombination linked TRBV9 to TRBJ2-3; the D segment could be TRBD2, given 5 matching bases. The DNA sequence reads TGTGCCAGCAGCCCCCACAGCGGTGCGACTAGCACAGATACGCAGTATTTT. Its coded protein is CASSPHSGATSTDTQYF.